This record concerns one TCR beta chain sequence. This clone was recorded only once. It lacks a known antigen. No base quality values were provided; no much bigger clone lies one nucleotide off. Each collaborating institution followed its own protocols to collect whole blood in K2EDTA tubes. For TCRbeta analysis, collaborators shipped samples in one of three forms: frozen whole blood, isolated PBMCs, or DNA extracted from either of those sample types. The sample comes from a study of blood T cell repertoires in COVID-19 (dated by TCRdb to 2020 to 2022). At the level of the whole study: The collaborator samples originated in the United States, Italy and Spain and spanned the acute and convalescent phases of COVID-19. The prospective study material was composed of cDNA or gDNA derived from T cells, B-cell-depleted T cells, or PBMCs. The repertoires were released in a freely available public database intended as a resource for research on the immune response to SARS-CoV-2. Where available, HLA class I and class II types were obtained from metadata supplied by the sample provider rather than from assay-based typing. The sample metadata nearly always contained a de-identified subject ID, COVID-19 status, age in years and sex. Samples came from the ongoing ImmuneRACE study (first 160 participants) plus 1,254 subjects from 6 global collaborators. The dataset comprised deeply sampled blood TCRbeta repertoires from subjects exposed to, actively infected with, or recovered from COVID-19. Results the study describes overall, beyond this receptor: Clinical and demographic metadata were provided uncurated, with the amount varying by source and participant.

V and J are truncated by 2 bases and 5 bases respectively, leaving an intervening sequence of 6 bases. The CDR3 starts with the cysteine, ends with the phenylalanine, and has 12 residues. The CDR3 DNA has 36 bases and is translated from base 1. TCRbeta CDR3 regions were amplified from genomic DNA using the immunoSEQ Assay, a bias-controlled multiplex PCR. The authors' pipeline ran thus. The number of nucleated cells in each sample was estimated from the amplification of reference gene primers within the assay. To quantify the absolute abundance of each unique TCRbeta CDR3 rearrangement, sequence reads were collapsed and filtered. Productive Simpson clonality was computed per sample as the square root of Simpson's diversity index over productive rearrangements. TCRdb re-hosts the immuneACCESS table, in-frame sequences only. Its copies lack some clones; in the studies checked, an unresolved V gene accounts for under half of them, and the cause for the rest is not known. That table furnishes V, J and clone size, whereas the DNA furnished D and trimming. This sample is represented by about 73,000 clones; 65% to 90% of them were singletons. The top ten clones comprise more than 5% of the sample.

The chain couples TRBV12-3 or TRBV12-4 to TRBJ1-1, with the identity of the D gene unclear. Input material: peripheral blood. The clonotype was recovered from an older woman with acute or convalescent COVID-19. The CDR3 protein sequence reads: CASSLYGTEAFF. The nucleotide sequence is TGTGCCAGCAGTTTATACGGGACTGAAGCTTTCTTT.